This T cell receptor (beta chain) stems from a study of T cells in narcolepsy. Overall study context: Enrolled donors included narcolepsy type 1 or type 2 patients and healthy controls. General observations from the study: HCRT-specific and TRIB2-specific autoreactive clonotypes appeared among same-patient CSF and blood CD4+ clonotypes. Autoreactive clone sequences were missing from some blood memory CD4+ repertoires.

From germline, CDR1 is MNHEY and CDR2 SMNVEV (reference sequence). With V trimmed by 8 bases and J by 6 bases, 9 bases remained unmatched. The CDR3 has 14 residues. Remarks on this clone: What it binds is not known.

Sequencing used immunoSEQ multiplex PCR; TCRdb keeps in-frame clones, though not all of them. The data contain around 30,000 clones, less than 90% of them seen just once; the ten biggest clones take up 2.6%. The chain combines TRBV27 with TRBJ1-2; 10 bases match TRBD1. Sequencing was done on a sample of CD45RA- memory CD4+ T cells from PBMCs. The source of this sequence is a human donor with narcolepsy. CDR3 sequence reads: CASGRQGAWDGYTF. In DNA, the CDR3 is TGTGCCAGCGGTCGACAGGGGGCTTGGGATGGCTACACCTTC.